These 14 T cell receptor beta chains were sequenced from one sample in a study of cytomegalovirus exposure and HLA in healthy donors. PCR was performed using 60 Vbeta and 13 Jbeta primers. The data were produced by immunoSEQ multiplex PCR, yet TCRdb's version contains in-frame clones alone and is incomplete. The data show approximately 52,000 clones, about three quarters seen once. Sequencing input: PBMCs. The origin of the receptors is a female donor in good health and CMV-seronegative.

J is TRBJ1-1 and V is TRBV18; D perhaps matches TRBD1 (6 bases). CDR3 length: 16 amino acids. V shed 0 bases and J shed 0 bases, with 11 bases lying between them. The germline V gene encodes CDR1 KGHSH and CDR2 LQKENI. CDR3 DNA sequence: TGTGCCAGCTCACCACCGGTCAGGGGCATGAACACTGAAGCTTTCTTT. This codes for CASSPPVRGMNTEAFF. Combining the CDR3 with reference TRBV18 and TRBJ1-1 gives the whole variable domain NAGVMQNPRHLVRRRGQEARLRCSPMKGHSHVYWYRQLPEEGLKFMVYLQKENIIDESGMPKERFSAEFPKEGPSILRIQQVVRGDSAAYFCASSPPVRGMNTEAFFGQGTRLTVV.

DNA for the CDR3: TGTGCCAGCAGCTTGAGAGGCAGGGGTCTTGCAACTAATGAAAAACTGTTTTTT. Amino acids: CASSLRGRGLATNEKLFF. This chain connects TRBV11-2 to TRBJ1-4; D possibly corresponds to TRBD1 (6 bases). The CDR3 runs 18 residues. The ends were cut back, 3 bases at V and 0 bases at J, with 17 bases in the middle. Germline V gene lookup returns CDR1 SGHAT and CDR2 FQNNGV.

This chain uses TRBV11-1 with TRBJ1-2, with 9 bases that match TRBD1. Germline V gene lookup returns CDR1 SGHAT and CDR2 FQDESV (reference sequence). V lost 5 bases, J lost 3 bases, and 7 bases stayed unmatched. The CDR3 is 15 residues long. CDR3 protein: CASSPRTGADYGYTF. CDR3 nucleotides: TGTGCCAGCAGCCCCAGGACAGGGGCAGACTATGGCTACACCTTC.

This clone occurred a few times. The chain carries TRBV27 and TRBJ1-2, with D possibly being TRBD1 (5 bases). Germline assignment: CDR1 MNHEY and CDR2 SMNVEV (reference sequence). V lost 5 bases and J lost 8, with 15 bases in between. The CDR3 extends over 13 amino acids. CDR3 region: CASSTSGTIGYTF. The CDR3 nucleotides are TGTGCCAGCAGTACCTCCGGGACTATAGGCTACACCTTC.

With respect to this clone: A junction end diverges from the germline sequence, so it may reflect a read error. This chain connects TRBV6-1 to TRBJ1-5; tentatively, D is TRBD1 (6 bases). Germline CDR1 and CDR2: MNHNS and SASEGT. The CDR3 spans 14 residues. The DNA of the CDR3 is TGTGCCAGCAAAGGTGGACAGAGCAATCGGCCCCAGCATTTT. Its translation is CASKGGQSNRPQHF.

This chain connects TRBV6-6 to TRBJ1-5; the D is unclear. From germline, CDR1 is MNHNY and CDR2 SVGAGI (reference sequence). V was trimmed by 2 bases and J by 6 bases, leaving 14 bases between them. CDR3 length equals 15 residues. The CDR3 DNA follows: TGTGCCAGCAGTTACGGCAGGTCCCGGGGTCAGCCCCAGCATTTT. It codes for CASSYGRSRGQPQHF.

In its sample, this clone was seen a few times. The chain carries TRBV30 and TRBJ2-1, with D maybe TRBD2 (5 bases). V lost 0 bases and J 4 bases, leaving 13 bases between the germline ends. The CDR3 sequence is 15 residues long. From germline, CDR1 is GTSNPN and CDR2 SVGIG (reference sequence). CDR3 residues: CAWSVPSGGYNEQFF. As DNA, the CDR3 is TGTGCCTGGAGTGTACCATCAGGCGGGTACAATGAGCAGTTCTTC.

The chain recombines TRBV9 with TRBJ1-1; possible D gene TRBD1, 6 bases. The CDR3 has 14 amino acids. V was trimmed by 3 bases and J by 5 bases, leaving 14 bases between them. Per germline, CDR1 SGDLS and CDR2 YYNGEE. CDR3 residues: CASSATGSWTEAFF. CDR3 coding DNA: TGTGCCAGCAGCGCAACAGGGAGTTGGACTGAAGCTTTCTTT.

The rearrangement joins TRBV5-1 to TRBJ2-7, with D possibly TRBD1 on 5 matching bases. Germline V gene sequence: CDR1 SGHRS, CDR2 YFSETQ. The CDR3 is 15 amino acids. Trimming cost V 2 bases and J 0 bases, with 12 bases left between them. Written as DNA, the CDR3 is TGCGCCAGCAGCTTTAAGTCAGGGATCTCCTACGAGCAGTACTTC. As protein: CASSFKSGISYEQYF. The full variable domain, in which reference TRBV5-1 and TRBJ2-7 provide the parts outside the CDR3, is KAGVTQTPRYLIKTRGQQVTLSCSPISGHRSVSWYQQTPGQGLQFLFEYFSETQRNKGNFPGRFSGRQFSNSRSEMNVSTLELGDSALYLCASSFKSGISYEQYFGPGTRLTVT.

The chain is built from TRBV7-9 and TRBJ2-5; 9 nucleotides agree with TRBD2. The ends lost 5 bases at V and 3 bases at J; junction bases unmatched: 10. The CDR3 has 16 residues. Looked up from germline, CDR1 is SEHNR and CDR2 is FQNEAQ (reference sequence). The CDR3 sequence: CASSLQKLAGEETQYF. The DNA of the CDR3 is TGTGCCAGCAGCCTACAGAAATTAGCGGGGGAAGAGACCCAGTACTTC.

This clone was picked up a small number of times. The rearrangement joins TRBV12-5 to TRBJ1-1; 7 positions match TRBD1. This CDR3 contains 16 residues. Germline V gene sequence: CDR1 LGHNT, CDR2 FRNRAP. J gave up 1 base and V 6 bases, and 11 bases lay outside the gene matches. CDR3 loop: CASGRDRVQQNTEAFF. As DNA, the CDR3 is TGTGCTAGTGGACGCGACAGGGTCCAACAGAACACTGAAGCTTTCTTT.

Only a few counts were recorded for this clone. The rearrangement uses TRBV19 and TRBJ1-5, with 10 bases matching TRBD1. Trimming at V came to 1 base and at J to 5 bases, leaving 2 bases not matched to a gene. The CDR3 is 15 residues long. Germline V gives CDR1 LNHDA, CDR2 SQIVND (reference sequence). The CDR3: CASSIAGTGDQPQHF. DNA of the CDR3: TGTGCCAGTAGTATAGCAGGGACAGGGGATCAGCCCCAGCATTTT.

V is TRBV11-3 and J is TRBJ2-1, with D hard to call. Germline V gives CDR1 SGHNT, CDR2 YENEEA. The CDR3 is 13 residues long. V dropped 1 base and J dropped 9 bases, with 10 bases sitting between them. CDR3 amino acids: CASSLVQVSEQFF. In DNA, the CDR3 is TGTGCCAGCAGCTTAGTTCAGGTCAGTGAGCAGTTCTTC. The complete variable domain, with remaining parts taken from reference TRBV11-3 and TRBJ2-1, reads EAGVVQSPRYKIIEKKQPVAFWCNPISGHNTLYWYLQNLGQGPELLIRYENEEAVDDSQLPKDRFSAERLKGVDSTLKIQPAELGDSAVYLCASSLVQVSEQFFGPGTRLTVL.

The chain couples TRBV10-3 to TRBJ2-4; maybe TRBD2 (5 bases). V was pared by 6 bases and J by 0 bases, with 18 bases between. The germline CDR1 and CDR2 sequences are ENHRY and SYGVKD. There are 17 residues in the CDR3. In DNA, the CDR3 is TGTGCCATCAGCCCCGAGCGGTTTGGGTCAGCCAAAAACATTCAGTACTTC. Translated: CAISPERFGSAKNIQYF.